One T cell receptor (beta chain) is described in this entry. The data originate from a study of identifying expanded T cells in peripheral blood. Clones were read by immunoSEQ multiplex PCR, and TCRdb kept only the in-frame ones, dropping some. Here the sample spans approximately 59,000 clones, roughly nine tenths being singletons. The junction had 10 bases not matched to a gene; V was cut back by 7 bases and J by 5 bases. Germline V gene data show CDR1 as MNHEY and CDR2 as SMNVEV (reference sequence). This CDR3 is 16 amino acids long. The chain employs TRBV27 and TRBJ2-2, with 10 bases aligning to TRBD2. The source of this sequence is a person between 18 and 69 years old in good health. What was sequenced was blood. This CDR3 is CASKMSGRVRTGELFF. The CDR3 coding sequence is TGTGCCAGCAAGATGAGCGGGAGGGTGAGGACCGGGGAGCTGTTTTTT.